This T cell receptor beta chain was observed in a study of shared T cell receptors in the human thymus. Sequenced by immunoSEQ multiplex PCR; TCRdb stores in-frame clones only, minus some. The sample carries just under 550,000 clones, approximately 80% recorded once. This clone appeared a single time. Germline V gene data show CDR1 as SNHLY and CDR2 as FYNNEI. Trimming at V came to 8 bases and at J to 1 base, leaving 13 bases not matched to a gene. The CDR3 runs to 16 residues. This sample also belongs to another study, concerning human thymus T cells.

The receptor was derived from a boy younger than two with a congenital heart defect. The specimen sequenced was thymocytes. The chain couples TRBV2 to TRBJ2-5; 7 bases are a match to TRBD1. The CDR3 spells CASGNRGSRIQETQYF. CDR3 sequence (DNA): TGTGCCAGCGGAAACAGGGGCAGCAGGATCCAAGAGACCCAGTACTTC.